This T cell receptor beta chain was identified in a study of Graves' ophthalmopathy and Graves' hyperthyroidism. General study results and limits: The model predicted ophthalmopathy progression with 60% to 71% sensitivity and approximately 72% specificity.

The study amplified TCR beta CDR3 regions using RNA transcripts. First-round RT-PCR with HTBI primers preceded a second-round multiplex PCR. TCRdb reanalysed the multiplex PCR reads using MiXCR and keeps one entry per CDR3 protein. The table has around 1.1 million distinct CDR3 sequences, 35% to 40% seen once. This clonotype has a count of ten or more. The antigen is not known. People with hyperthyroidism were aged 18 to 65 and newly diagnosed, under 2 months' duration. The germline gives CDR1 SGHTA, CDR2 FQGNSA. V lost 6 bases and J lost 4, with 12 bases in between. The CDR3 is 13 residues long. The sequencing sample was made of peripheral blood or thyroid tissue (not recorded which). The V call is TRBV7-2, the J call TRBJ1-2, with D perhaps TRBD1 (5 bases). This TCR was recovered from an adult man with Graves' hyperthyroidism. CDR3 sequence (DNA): TGTGCCAGCAGTTGGGACTTTACCTATGGCTACACCTTC. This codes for CASSWDFTYGYTF.